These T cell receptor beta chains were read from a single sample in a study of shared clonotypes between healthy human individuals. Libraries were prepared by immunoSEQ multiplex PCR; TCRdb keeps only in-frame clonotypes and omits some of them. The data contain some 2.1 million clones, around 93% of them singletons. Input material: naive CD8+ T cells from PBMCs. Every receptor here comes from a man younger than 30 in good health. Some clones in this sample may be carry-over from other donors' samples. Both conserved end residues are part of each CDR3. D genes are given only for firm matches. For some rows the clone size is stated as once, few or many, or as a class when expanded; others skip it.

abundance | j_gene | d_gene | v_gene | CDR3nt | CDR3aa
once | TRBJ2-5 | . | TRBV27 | TGTGCCAGCAGTTTAGACAGGGAGACCCAGTACTTC | CASSLDRETQYF
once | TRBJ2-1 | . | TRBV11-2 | TGTGCCAGCAGCCGAGGGGAGTTCCCCGCTGATGAGCAGTTCTTC | CASSRGEFPADEQFF
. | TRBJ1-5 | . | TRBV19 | TGTGCCAGTAGTCTTTGGGACGGCGGCAATCAGCCCCAGCATTTT | CASSLWDGGNQPQHF
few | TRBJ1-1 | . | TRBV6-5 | TGTGCCAGCAGTTACACTAGGAACACTGAAGCTTTCTTT | CASSYTRNTEAFF
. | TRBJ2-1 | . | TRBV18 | TGTGCCAGCTCACTAGGGCCGCGGAATGAGCAGTTCTTC | CASSLGPRNEQFF
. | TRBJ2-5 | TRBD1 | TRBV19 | TGTGCCAGTAGTGCCCGGACAGGGGGAGGAGAGACCCAGTACTTC | CASSARTGGGETQYF
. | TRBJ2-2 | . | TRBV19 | TGTGCCAGTAGTCCCGGCGGTCCCGGATGGGACACCGGGGAGCTGTTTTTT | CASSPGGPGWDTGELFF
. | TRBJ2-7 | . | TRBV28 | TGTGCCAGCAGTTTAGCGGGAATCTACGAGCAGTACTTC | CASSLAGIYEQYF
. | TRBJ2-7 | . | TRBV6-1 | TGTGCCAGCAGTGAATTTAGGACCGAGCAGTACTTC | CASSEFRTEQYF
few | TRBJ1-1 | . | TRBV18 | TGTGCCAGCTCACCACCGCTGGAGACTGAAGCTTTCTTT | CASSPPLETEAFF
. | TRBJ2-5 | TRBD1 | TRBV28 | TGTGCCAGCAGTTTAAGGGGGCCGGAGACCCAGTACTTC | CASSLRGPETQYF
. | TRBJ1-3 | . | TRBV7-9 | TGTGCCAGCAGCTTAGCAGACTTCGGAAACACCATATATTTT | CASSLADFGNTIYF
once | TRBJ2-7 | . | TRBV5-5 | TGTGCCAGCAGCGCGGTAATATCCTACGAGCAGTACTTC | CASSAVISYEQYF
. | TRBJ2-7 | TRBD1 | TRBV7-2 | TGTGCCAGCAGCCCCGGGACAGGGGGCCCCTACTACGAGCAGTACTTC | CASSPGTGGPYYEQYF